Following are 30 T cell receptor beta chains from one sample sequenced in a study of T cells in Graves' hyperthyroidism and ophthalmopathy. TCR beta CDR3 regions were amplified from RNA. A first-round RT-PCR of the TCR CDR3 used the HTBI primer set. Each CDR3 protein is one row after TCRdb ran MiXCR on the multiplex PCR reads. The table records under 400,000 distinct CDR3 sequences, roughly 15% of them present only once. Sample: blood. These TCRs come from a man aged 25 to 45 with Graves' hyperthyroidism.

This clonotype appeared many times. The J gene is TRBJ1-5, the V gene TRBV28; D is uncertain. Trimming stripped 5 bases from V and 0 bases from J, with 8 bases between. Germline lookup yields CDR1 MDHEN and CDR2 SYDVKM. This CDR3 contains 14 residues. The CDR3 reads CASSKANSNQPQHF. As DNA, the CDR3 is TGTGCCAGCAGTAAGGCGAATAGCAATCAGCCCCAGCATTTT.

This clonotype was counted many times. The CDR3 sequence is CASTHGGAYTEAFF. CDR3 sequence (DNA): TGTGCCAGCACCCACGGGGGCGCTTACACTGAAGCTTTCTTT. The chain uses TRBV3-1 and TRBJ1-1; D is possibly TRBD1 (6 bases). The CDR3 consists of 14 residues. CDR1 is LGHDT and CDR2 is YNNKEL in the germline V gene (reference sequence). The V gene lost 7 bases and the J gene lost 3 bases, with 15 bases spanning the gap.

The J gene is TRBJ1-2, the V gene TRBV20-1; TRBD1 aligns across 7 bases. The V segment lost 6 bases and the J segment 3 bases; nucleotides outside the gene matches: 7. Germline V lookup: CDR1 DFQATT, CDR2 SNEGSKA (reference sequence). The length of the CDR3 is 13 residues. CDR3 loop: CSAGTTGDYGYTF. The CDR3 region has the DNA TGCAGTGCAGGAACCACAGGGGACTATGGCTACACCTTC.

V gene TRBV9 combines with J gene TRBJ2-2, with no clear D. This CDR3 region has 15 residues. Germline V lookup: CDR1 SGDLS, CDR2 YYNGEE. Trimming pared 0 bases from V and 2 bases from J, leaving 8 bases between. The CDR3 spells CASSVGMSNTGELFF. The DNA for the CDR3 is TGTGCCAGCAGCGTAGGGATGAGCAACACCGGGGAGCTGTTTTTT. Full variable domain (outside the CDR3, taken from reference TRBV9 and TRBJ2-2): DSGVTQTPKHLITATGQRVTLRCSPRSGDLSVYWYQQSLDQGLQFLIQYYNGEERAKGNILERFSAQQFPDLHSELNLSSLELGDSALYFCASSVGMSNTGELFFGEGSRLTVL.

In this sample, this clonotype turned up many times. CDR3 nucleotides: TGCGCCAGCAGTGGTAGCGAGGGACTAGCCAGCGAGCAGTACTTC. This codes for CASSGSEGLASEQYF. The rearrangement uses TRBV10-1 and TRBJ2-7; 9 bases match TRBD2. Germline CDR1 reads WNHNN; CDR2 reads SYGVQD (reference sequence). The CDR3 spans 15 residues. V shed 4 bases, J shed 6 bases, and the junction held 10 bases outside the gene matches.

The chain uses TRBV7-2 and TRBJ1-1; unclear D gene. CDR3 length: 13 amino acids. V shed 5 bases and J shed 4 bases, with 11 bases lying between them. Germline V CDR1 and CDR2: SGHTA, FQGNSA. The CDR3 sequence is CASSPRVSTEAFF. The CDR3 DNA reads TGTGCCAGCAGCCCACGGGTGAGCACTGAAGCTTTCTTT. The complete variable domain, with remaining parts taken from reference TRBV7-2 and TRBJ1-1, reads GAGVSQSPSNKVTEKGKDVELRCDPISGHTALYWYRQSLGQGLEFLIYFQGNSAPDKSGLPSDRFSAERTGGSVSTLTIQRTQQEDSAVYLCASSPRVSTEAFFGQGTRLTVV.

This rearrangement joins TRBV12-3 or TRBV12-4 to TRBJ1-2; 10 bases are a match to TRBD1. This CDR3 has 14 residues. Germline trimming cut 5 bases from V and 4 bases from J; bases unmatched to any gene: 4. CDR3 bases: TGTGCCAGCAGTCGGACAGGGGGAGCCTATGGCTACACCTTC. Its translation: CASSRTGGAYGYTF.

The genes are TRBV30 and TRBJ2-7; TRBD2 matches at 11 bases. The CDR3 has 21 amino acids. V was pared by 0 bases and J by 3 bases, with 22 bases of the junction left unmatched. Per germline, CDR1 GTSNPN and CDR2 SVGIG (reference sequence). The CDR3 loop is CAWSVMVYGRTGTSGGYEQYF. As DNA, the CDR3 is TGTGCCTGGAGTGTGATGGTGTACGGCAGGACCGGGACTAGCGGAGGCTACGAGCAGTACTTC. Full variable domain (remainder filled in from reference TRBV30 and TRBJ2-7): SQTIHQWPATLVQPVGSPLSLECTVEGTSNPNLYWYRQAAGRGLQLLFYSVGIGQISSEVPQNLSASRPQDRQFILSSKKLLLSDSGFYLCAWSVMVYGRTGTSGGYEQYFGPGTRLTVT.

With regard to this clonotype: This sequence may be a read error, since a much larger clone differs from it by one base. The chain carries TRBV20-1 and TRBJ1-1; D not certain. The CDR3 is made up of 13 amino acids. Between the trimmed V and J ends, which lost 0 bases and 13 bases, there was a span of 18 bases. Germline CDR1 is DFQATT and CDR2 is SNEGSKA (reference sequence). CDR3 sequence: CSARDPNMEWGFF. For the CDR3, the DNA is TGCAGTGCTAGAGACCCTAATATGGAGTGGGGTTTCTTT.

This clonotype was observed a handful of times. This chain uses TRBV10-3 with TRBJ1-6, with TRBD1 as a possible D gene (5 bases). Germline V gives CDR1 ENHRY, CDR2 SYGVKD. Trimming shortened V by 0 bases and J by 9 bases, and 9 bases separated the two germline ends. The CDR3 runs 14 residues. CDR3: CAISESGRGSPLHF. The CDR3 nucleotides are TGTGCCATCAGTGAGTCGGGGAGGGGTTCACCCCTCCACTTT.

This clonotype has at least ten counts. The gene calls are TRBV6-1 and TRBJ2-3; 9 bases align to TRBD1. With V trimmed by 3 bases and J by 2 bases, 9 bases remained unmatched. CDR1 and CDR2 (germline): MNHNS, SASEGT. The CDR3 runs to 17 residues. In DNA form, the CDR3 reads TGTGCCAGCAGTGAGTTGCCGGGACAGGGTAACACAGATACGCAGTATTTT. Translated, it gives CASSELPGQGNTDTQYF.

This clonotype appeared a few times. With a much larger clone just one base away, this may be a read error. CDR3 region: CASSGDNRDYGCTF. For the CDR3, the DNA is TGTGCCAGCAGTGGAGATAACAGAGATTATGGCTGCACCTTC. The V call is TRBV2, the J call TRBJ1-2; no definite D call. Germline CDR1 and CDR2: SNHLY and FYNNEI. The CDR3 is made up of 14 amino acids.

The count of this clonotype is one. DNA of the CDR3: TGTGCCAGCTCACATCCGGCCCTCCCGACCCTCACCGGGGAGCAGTACTTC. Protein: CASSHPALPTLTGEQYF. The V call is TRBV2, the J call TRBJ2-7; D call uncertain. This CDR3 region has 17 residues. Germline values: CDR1 SNHLY, CDR2 FYNNEI. V lost 8 bases and J lost 7, with 30 bases in between.

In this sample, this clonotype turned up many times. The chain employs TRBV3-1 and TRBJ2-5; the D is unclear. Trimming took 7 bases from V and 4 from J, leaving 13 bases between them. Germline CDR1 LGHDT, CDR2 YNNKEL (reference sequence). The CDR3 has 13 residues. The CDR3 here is CASTPAEGETQYF. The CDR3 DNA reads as TGTGCCAGCACCCCTGCGGAAGGAGAGACCCAGTACTTC.

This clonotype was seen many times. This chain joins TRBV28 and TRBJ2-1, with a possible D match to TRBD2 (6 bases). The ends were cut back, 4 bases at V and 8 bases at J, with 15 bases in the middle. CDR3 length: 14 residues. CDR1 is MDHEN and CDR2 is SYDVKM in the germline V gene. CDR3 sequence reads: CASSSSAREDEQFF. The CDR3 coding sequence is TGTGCCAGCAGTTCCTCTGCCAGGGAGGATGAGCAGTTCTTC.

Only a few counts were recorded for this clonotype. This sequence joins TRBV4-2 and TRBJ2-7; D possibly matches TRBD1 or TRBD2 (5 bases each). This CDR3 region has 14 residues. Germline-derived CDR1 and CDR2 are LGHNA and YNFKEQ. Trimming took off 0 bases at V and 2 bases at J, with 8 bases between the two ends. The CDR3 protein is CASSQDLGAYEQYF. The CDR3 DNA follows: TGTGCCAGCAGCCAAGATTTGGGGGCCTACGAGCAGTACTTC.

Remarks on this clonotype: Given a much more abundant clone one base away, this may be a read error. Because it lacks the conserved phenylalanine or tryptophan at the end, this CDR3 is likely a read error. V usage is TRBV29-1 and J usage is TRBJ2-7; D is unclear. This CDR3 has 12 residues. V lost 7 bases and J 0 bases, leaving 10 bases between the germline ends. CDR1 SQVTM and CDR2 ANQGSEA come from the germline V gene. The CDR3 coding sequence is TGCAGCGGCTCAGCTAGCTCCTACGAGCAGTACTCC. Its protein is CSGSASSYEQYS.

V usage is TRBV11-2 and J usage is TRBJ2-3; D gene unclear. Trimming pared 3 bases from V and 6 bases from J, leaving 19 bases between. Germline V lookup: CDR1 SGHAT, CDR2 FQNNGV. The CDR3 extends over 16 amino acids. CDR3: CASSLGFSAPSDTQYF. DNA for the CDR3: TGTGCCAGCAGCTTGGGTTTTTCAGCTCCGTCCGATACGCAGTATTTT. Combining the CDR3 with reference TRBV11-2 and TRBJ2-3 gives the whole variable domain EAGVAQSPRYKIIEKRQSVAFWCNPISGHATLYWYQQILGQGPKLLIQFQNNGVVDDSQLPKDRFSAERLKGVDSTLKIQPAKLEDSAVYLCASSLGFSAPSDTQYFGPGTRLTVL.

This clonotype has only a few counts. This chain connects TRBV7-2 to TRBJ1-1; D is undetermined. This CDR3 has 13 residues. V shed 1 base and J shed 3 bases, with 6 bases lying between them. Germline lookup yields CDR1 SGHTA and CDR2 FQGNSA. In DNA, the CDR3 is TGTGCCAGCAGCTTAGATTTGGACACTGAAGCTTTCTTT. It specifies CASSLDLDTEAFF.

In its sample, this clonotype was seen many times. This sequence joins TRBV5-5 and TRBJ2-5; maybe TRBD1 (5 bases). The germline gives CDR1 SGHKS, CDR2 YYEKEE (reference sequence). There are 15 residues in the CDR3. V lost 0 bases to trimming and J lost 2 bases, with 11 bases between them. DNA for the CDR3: TGTGCCAGCAGCTTGGATGGGCAGGGACAAGAGACCCAGTACTTC. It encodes CASSLDGQGQETQYF. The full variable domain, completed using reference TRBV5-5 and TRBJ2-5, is DAGVTQSPTHLIKTRGQQVTLRCSPISGHKSVSWYQQVLGQGPQFIFQYYEKEERGRGNFPDRFSARQFPNYSSELNVNALLLGDSALYLCASSLDGQGQETQYFGPGTRLLVL.

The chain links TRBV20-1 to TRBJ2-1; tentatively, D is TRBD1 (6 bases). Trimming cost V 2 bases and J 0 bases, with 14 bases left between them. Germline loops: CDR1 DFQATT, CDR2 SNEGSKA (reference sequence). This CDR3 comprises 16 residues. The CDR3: CSARSVGGSSYNEQFF. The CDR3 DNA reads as TGCAGTGCTAGATCGGTAGGGGGAAGCTCCTACAATGAGCAGTTCTTC.

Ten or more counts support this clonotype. CDR3 DNA sequence: TGTGCCAGCAGGTCCGGGACAGGGGTTATGAGCACTGAAGCTTTCTTT. It is translated as CASRSGTGVMSTEAFF. This sequence joins TRBV27 and TRBJ1-1, with 10 bases aligning to TRBD1. V dropped 6 bases and J dropped 4; count of bases not matched to a gene: 11. The CDR3 is 16 residues long. Germline assignment: CDR1 MNHEY and CDR2 SMNVEV (reference sequence).

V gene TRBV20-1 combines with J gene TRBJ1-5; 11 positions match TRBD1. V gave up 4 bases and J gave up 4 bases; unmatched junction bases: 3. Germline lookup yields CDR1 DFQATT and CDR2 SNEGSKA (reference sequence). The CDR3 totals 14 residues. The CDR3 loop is CSATGQGANQPQHF. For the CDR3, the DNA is TGCAGTGCTACAGGACAGGGGGCGAATCAGCCCCAGCATTTT.

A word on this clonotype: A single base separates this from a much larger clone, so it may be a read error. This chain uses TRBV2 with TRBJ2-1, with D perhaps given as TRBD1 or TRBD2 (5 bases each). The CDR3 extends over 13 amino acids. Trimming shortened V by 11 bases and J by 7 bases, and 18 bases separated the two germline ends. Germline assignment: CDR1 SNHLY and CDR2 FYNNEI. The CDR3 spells CAVGDRSLNEQFF. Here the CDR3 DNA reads TGTGCCGTCGGGGACCGTTCTCTTAATGAGCAGTTCTTC. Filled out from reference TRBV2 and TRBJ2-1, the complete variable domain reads EPEVTQTPSHQVTQMGQEVILRCVPISNHLYFYWYRQILGQKVEFLVSFYNNEISEKSEIFDDQFSVERPDGSNFTLKIRSTKLEDSAMYFCAVGDRSLNEQFFGPGTRLTVL.

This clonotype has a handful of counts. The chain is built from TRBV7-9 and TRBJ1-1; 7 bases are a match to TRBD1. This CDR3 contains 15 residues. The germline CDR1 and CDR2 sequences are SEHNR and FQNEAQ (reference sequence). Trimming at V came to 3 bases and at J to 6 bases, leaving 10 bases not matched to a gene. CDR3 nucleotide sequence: TGTGCCAGCAGCTTGGTCGGCAGGGGGACTTCTGAAGCTTTCTTT. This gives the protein CASSLVGRGTSEAFF.

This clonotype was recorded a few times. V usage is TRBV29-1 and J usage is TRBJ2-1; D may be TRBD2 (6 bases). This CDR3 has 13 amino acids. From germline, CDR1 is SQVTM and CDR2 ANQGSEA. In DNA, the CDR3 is TGCAGTTTTGCGGGACTGGACCCTAGGGAGCAGTTCTTC. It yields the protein CSFAGLDPREQFF.

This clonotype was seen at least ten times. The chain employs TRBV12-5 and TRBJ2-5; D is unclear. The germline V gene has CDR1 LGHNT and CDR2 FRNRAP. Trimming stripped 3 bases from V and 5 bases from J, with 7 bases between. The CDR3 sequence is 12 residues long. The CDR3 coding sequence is TGTGCTAGTGGTTTTGGTGCGGAGACCCAGTACTTC. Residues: CASGFGAETQYF.

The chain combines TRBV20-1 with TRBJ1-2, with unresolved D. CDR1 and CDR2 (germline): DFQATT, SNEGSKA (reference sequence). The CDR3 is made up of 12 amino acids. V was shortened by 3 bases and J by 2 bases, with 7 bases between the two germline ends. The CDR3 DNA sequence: TGCAGTGCTAGGTCCGAGAACTATGGCTACACCTTC. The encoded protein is CSARSENYGYTF.

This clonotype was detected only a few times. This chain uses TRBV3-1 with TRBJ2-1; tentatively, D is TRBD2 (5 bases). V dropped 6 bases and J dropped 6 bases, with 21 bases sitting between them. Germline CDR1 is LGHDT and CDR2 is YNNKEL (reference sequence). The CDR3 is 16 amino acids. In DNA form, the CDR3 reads TGTGCCAGCAGACGTGGACGGGAAGCGGAGATCAATGAGCAGTTCTTC. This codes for CASRRGREAEINEQFF.

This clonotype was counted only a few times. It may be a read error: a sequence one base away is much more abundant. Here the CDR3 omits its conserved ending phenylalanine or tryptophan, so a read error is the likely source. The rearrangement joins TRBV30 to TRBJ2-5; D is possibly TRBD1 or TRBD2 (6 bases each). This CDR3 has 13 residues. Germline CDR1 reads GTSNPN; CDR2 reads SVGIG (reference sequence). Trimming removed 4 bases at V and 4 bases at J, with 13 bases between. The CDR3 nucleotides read TGTGCCTGGATTGAAGGGGGGCGAGAGACCCAGTACCTC. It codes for CAWIEGGRETQYL.